These 5 T cell receptor beta chains were all obtained from the same sample, sequenced in a study of T cell repertoires in cytomegalovirus infection. TCRdb re-called the reads through MiXCR, storing one row per CDR3 protein. The table has about 900,000 distinct CDR3 sequences, less than 35% seen once. Their specific antigens are unknown. The specimen comprised cultured CD8+ T cells from PBMCs, sampled from culture after CMV antigen stimulation. These receptors all come from a human donor in good health (CMV status not recorded). Some clones in this sample may be carry-over from other donors' samples.

This clonotype was counted between two and nine times. The chain is built from TRBV5-4 and TRBJ1-1, with D possibly being TRBD1 (6 bases). Deletions cut 2 bases from V and 4 bases from J, with 9 bases between. Germline V gene data show CDR1 as SGHNT and CDR2 as YYREEE (reference sequence). The CDR3 contains 13 residues. In DNA form, the CDR3 reads TGTGCCAGCAGCTTTCCGGGGGCCACTGAAGCTTTCTTT. It yields the protein CASSFPGATEAFF.

V and J are TRBV6-6 and TRBJ2-3; 13 bases are shared with TRBD2. Germline values: CDR1 MNHNY, CDR2 SVGAGI (reference sequence). The CDR3 consists of 18 residues. V was pared by 5 bases and J by 4 bases, with 12 bases of the junction left unmatched. Here the CDR3 reads CASSRTSGGTRQSDTQYF. The CDR3 nucleotides are TGTGCCAGCAGTAGGACTAGCGGGGGCACTAGGCAATCAGATACGCAGTATTTT.

The V gene is TRBV9, the J gene TRBJ2-3; D gene uncertain. CDR3 length: 15 amino acids. V was clipped by 0 bases and J by 2 bases, with 10 bases between them. Germline CDR1 and CDR2: SGDLS and YYNGEE. The CDR3 region is CASSVAGGITDTQYF. Here the CDR3 DNA reads TGTGCCAGCAGCGTAGCCGGTGGGATCACAGATACGCAGTATTTT.

DNA of the CDR3: TGTGCCAGCAGTTTACCTAGCGGGGGGTATAGCACAGATACGCAGTATTTT. As protein: CASSLPSGGYSTDTQYF. The V and J genes are TRBV12-3 or TRBV12-4 and TRBJ2-3; 11 bases map to TRBD2. V lost 2 bases to trimming and J lost 0 bases; unmatched junction nucleotides: 4. CDR3 size: 17 residues.

The chain combines TRBV7-3 with TRBJ2-1; tentative D call: TRBD2 (7 bases). Germline CDR1 SGHTA, CDR2 FQGTGA. The CDR3 has 17 residues. V lost 5 bases and J lost 2, with 19 bases in between. DNA for the CDR3: TGTGCCAGCAGCCACACTGGGGGGGCGGGCCCCTACAATGAGCAGTTCTTC. Encoded protein: CASSHTGGAGPYNEQFF.